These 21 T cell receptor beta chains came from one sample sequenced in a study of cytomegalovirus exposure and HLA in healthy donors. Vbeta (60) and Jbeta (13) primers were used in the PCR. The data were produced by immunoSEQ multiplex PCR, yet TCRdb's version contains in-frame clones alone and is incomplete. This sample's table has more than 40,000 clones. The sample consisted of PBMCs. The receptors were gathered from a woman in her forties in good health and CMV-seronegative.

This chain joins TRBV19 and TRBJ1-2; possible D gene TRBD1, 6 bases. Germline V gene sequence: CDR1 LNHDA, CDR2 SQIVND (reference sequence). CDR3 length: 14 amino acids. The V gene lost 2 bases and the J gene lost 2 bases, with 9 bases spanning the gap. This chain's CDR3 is CASSIIGTNYGYTF. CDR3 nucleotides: TGTGCCAGTAGTATAATTGGGACAAACTATGGCTACACCTTC.

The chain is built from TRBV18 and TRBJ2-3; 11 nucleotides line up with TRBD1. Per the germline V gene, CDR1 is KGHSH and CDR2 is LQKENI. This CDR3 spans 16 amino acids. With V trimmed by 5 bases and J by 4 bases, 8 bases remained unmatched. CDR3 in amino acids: CASSDGQGAIPDTQYF. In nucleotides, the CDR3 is TGTGCCAGCTCAGACGGACAGGGGGCCATTCCAGATACGCAGTATTTT.

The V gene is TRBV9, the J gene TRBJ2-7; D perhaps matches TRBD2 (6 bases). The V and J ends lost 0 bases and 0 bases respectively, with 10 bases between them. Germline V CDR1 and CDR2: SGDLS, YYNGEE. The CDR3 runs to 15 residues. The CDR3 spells CASSVGADYSYEQYF. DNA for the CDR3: TGTGCCAGCAGCGTAGGGGCGGACTACTCCTACGAGCAGTACTTC.

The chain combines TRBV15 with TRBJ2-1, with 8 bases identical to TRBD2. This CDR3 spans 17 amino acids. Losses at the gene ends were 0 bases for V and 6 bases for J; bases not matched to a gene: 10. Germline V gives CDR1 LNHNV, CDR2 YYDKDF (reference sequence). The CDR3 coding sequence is TGTGCCACCAGCAGAGATACAAGCGGGAGAAGGCTCAATGAGCAGTTCTTC. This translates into CATSRDTSGRRLNEQFF.

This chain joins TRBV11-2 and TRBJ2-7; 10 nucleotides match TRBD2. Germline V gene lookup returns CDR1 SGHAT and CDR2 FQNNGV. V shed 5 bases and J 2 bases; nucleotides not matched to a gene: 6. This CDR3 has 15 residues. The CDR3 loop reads CASSQTSGRAYEQYF. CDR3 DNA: TGTGCCAGCAGCCAGACTAGCGGGCGGGCCTACGAGCAGTACTTC.

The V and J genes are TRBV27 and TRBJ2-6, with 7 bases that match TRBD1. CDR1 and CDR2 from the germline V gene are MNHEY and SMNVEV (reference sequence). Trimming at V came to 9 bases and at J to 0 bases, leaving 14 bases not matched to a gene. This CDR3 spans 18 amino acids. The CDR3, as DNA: TGTGCCAGTACTCCCGACAGGGCCCCCCTCTCTGGGGCCAACGTCCTGACTTTC. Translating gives CASTPDRAPLSGANVLTF.

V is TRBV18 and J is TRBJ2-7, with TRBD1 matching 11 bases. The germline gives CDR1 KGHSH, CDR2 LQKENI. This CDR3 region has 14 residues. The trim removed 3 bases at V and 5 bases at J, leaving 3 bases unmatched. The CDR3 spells CASSPDRGRHEQYF. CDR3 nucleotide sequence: TGTGCCAGCTCACCGGACAGGGGGCGGCACGAGCAGTACTTC.

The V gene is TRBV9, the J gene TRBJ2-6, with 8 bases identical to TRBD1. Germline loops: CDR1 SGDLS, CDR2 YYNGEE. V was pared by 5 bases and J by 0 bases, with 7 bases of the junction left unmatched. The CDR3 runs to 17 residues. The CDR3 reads CASRGQALPSGANVLTF. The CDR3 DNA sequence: TGTGCCAGCAGGGGACAGGCGCTTCCCTCTGGGGCCAACGTCCTGACTTTC. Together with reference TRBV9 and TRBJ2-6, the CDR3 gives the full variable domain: DSGVTQTPKHLITATGQRVTLRCSPRSGDLSVYWYQQSLDQGLQFLIQYYNGEERAKGNILERFSAQQFPDLHSELNLSSLELGDSALYFCASRGQALPSGANVLTFGAGSRLTVL.

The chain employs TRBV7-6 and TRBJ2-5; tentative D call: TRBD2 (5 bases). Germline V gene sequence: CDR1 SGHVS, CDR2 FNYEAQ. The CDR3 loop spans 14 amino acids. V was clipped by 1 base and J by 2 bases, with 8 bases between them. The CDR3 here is CASSLGTYQETQYF. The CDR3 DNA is TGTGCCAGCAGCTTAGGGACTTATCAAGAGACCCAGTACTTC.

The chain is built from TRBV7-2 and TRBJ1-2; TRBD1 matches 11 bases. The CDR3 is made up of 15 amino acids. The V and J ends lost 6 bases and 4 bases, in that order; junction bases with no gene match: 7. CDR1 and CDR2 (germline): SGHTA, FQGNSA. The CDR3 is CASRTGQGDGYGYTF. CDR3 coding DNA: TGTGCCAGCAGGACGGGACAGGGGGACGGCTATGGCTACACCTTC.

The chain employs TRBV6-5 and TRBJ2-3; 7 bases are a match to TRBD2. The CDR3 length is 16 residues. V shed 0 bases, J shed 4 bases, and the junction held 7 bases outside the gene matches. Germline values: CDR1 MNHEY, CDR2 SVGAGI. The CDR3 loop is CASSYSGGSAPDTQYF. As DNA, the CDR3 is TGTGCCAGCAGTTACTCGGGCGGGAGTGCGCCAGATACGCAGTATTTT.

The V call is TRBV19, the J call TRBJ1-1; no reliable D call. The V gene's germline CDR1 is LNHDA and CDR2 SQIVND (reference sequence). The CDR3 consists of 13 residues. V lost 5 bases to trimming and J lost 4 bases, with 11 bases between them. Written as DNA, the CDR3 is TGTGCCAGTAGTCTCCCAATGAGCACTGAAGCTTTCTTT. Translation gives CASSLPMSTEAFF.

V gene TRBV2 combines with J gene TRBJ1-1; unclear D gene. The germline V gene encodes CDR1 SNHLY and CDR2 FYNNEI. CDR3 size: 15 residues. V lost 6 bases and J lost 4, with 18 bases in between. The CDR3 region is CASRSQFGSGTEAFF. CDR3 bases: TGTGCCAGCAGGTCGCAGTTTGGGAGCGGCACTGAAGCTTTCTTT.

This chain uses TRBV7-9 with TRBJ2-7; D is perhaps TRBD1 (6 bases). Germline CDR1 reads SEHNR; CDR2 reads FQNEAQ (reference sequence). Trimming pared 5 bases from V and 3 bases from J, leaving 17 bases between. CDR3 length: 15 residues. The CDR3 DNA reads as TGTGCCAGCAGCCCCCCTACAGGACAGAACTACGAGCAGTACTTC. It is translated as CASSPPTGQNYEQYF.

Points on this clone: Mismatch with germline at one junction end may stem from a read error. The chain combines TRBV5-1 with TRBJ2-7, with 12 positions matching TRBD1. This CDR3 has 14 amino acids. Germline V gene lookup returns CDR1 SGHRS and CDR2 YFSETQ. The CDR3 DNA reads TGCGCCAGCCAGGGACAGGGGGCCTCCTACGAGCAGTCCTTC. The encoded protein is CASQGQGASYEQSF.

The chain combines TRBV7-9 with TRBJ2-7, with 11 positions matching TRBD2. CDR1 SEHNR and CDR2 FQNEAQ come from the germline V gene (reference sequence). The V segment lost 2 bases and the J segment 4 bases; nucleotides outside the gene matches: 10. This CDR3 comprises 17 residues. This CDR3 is CASSLFLAGGLGYEQYF. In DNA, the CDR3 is TGTGCCAGCAGCTTATTTCTAGCGGGAGGTTTAGGGTACGAGCAGTACTTC.

Written as DNA, the CDR3 is TGTGCCAGCAGCTTAGCGGGGCCGGGCACTGAAGCTTTCTTT. This encodes CASSLAGPGTEAFF. V gene TRBV7-9 combines with J gene TRBJ1-1; a weak D match, TRBD1 (5 bases). V lost 0 bases and J lost 4, with 9 bases in between. Germline loops: CDR1 SEHNR, CDR2 FQNEAQ (reference sequence). The CDR3 has 14 residues.

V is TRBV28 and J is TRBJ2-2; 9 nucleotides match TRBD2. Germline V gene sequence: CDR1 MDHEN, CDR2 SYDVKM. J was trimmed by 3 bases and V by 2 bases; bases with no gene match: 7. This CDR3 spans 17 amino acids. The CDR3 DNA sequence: TGTGCCAGCAGTTTAAGGACCATAGCGGGAGACACCGGGGAGCTGTTTTTT. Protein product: CASSLRTIAGDTGELFF.

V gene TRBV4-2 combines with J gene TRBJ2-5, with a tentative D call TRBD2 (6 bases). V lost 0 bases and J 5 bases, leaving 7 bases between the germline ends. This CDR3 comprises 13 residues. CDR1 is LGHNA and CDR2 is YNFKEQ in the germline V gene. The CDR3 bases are TGTGCCAGCAGCCAAGATGGGGGGGAGACCCAGTACTTC. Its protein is CASSQDGGETQYF.

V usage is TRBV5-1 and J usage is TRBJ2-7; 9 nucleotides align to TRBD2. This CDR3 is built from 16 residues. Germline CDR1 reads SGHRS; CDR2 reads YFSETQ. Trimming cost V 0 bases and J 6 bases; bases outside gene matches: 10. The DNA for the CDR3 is TGCGCCAGCAGCTTGGCCGGCGGGCTAGCGGGAAGCGAGCAGTACTTC. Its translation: CASSLAGGLAGSEQYF.

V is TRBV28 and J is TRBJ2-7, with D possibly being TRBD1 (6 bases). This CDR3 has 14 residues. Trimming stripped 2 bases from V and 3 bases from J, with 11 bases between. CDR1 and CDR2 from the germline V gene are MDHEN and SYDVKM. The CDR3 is CASSLDRSYYEQYF. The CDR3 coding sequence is TGTGCCAGCAGTTTAGACAGGAGCTACTACGAGCAGTACTTC. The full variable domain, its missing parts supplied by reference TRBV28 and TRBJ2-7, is DVKVTQSSRYLVKRTGEKVFLECVQDMDHENMFWYRQDPGLGLRLIYFSYDVKMKEKGDIPEGYSVSREKKERFSLILESASTNQTSMYLCASSLDRSYYEQYFGPGTRLTVT.